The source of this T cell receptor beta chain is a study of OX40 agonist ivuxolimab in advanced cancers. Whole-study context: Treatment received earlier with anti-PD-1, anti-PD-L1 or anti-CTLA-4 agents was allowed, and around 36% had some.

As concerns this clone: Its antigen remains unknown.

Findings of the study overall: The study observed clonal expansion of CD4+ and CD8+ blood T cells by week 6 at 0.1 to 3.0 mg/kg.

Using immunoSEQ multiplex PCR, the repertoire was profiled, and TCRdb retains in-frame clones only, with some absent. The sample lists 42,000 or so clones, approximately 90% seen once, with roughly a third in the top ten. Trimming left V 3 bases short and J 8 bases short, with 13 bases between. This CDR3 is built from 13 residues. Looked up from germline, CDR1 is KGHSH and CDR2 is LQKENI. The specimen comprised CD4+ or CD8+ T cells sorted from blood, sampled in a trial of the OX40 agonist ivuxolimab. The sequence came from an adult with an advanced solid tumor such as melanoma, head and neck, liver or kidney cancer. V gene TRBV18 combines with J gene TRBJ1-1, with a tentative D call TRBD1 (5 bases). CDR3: CASSPRDWEEAFF. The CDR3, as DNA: TGTGCCAGCTCACCCAGGGATTGGGAGGAAGCTTTCTTT.